A single sample gave rise to the 4 T cell receptor beta chains below, sequenced in a study of T-cell memory formation after mild COVID-19 (dated by TCRdb to about 2021). Libraries were built with 5' RACE. The reads were generated on an Illumina NovaSeq 6000. The public sequencing data were trimmed at Q25 with fastp and processed into clonotypes with MiXCR by TCRdb, which kept only in-frame beta chains. Rows merge per CDR3 protein into single entries with the most common DNA and genes. Within this sample are hundreds of thousands of distinct CDR3 sequences, with 20% to 25% of them counted one time only. Around 20% of the sample comes from the top ten. Sequencing was carried out using PBMCs or a T cell subset sorted from them (not recorded which). Receptor source: a man aged 18 to 29 who had mild COVID-19 (a few samples of this study predate the infection). The sample titles of this study are shuffled in the database, so cell type and time point are left out; the donor was told from shared clones.

This clonotype was seen only a few times. One junction end disagrees with the germline gene, perhaps due to a read error. The V and J genes are TRBV5-1 and TRBJ2-7, with unresolved D. From germline, CDR1 is SGHRS and CDR2 YFSETQ. The CDR3 is 16 residues long. The CDR3 here is CASRLGGFQVSYEQYF. The CDR3 DNA sequence: TGCGCCAGCAGATTGGGCGGATTCCAAGTTTCCTACGAGCAGTACTTC.

A few counts support this clonotype. The chain couples TRBV2 to TRBJ1-2; no reliable D call. The CDR3 length is 12 residues. The ends were cut back, 2 bases at V and 4 bases at J, with 5 bases in the middle. Germline V gene sequence: CDR1 SNHLY, CDR2 FYNNEI. Here the CDR3 reads CASSESAYGYTF. As DNA, the CDR3 is TGTGCCAGCAGTGAATCGGCCTATGGCTACACCTTC. Using reference TRBV2 and TRBJ1-2 for the parts outside the CDR3, the full variable domain is EPEVTQTPSHQVTQMGQEVILRCVPISNHLYFYWYRQILGQKVEFLVSFYNNEISEKSEIFDDQFSVERPDGSNFTLKIRSTKLEDSAMYFCASSESAYGYTFGSGTRLTVV.

This clonotype showed up just a few times. The CDR3 DNA reads as TGTGCCAGCACCCTGGGGGGGGAGAACTATGGCTACACCTTC. It codes for CASTLGGENYGYTF. The chain carries TRBV12-3 or TRBV12-4 and TRBJ1-2; D perhaps matches TRBD1 (5 bases). The CDR3 runs 14 residues. With 7 bases removed from V and 2 bases from J, the gap between germline ends came to 14 bases.

J is TRBJ2-7 and V is TRBV12-5; D may match TRBD1 or TRBD2 (5 bases each). Germline CDR1 and CDR2: LGHNT and FRNRAP. Trimming removed 1 base from V and 2 bases from J, with 18 bases in between. The length of the CDR3 is 17 residues. CDR3 coding DNA: TGTGCTAGTGGTTTGGCCCCACGGCCGGGGACCCCCTACGAGCAGTACTTC. This codes for CASGLAPRPGTPYEQYF.